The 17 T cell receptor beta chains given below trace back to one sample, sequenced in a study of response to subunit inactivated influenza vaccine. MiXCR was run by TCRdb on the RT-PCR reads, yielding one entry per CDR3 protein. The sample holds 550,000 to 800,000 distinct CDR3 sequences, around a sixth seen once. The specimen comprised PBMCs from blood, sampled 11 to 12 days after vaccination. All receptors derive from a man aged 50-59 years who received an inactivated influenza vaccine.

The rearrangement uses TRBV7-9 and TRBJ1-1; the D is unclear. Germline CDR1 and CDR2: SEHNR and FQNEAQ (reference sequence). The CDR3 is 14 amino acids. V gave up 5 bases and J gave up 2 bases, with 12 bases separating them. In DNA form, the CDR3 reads TGTGCCAGCAGCCGCCCCCCGGCTAACACTGAAGCTTTCTTT. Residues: CASSRPPANTEAFF.

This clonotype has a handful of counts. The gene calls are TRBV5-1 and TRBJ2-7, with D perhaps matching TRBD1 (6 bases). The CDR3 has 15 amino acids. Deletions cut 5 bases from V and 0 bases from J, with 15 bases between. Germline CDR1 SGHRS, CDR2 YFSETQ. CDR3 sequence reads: CASRTTTGSSYEQYF. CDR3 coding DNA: TGCGCCAGCAGAACTACTACAGGGAGCTCCTACGAGCAGTACTTC. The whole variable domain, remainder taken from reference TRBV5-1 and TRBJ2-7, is KAGVTQTPRYLIKTRGQQVTLSCSPISGHRSVSWYQQTPGQGLQFLFEYFSETQRNKGNFPGRFSGRQFSNSRSEMNVSTLELGDSALYLCASRTTTGSSYEQYFGPGTRLTVT.

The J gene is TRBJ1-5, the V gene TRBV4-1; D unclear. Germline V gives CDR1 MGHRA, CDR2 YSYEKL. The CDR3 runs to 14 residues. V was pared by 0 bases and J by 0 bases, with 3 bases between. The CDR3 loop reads CASSQEHSNQPQHF. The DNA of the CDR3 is TGCGCCAGCAGCCAAGAACATAGCAATCAGCCCCAGCATTTT.

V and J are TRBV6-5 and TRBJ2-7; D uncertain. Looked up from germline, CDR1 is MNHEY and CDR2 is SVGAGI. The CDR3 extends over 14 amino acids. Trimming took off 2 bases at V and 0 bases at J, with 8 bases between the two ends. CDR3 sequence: CASSYDVSSYEQYF. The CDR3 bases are TGTGCCAGCAGTTACGACGTCTCCTCCTACGAGCAGTACTTC.

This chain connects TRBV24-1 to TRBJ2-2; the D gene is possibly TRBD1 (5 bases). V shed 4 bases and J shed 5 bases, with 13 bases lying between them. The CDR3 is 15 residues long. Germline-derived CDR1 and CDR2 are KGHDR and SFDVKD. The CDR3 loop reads CATSDPGLGTGELFF. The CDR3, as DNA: TGTGCCACCAGTGACCCAGGGTTGGGGACCGGGGAGCTGTTTTTT.

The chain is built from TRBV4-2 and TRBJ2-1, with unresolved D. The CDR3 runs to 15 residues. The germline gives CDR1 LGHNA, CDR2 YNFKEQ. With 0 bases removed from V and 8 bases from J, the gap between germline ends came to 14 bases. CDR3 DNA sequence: TGTGCCAGCAGCCAAGAGGTGGTTAGCATAGATGAGCAGTTCTTC. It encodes CASSQEVVSIDEQFF.

DNA for the CDR3: TGTGCCAGCAGCTTAGCTATCGTGGGGGACTGGGACTACAATGAGCAGTTCTTC. It translates to CASSLAIVGDWDYNEQFF. The genes are TRBV7-8 and TRBJ2-1; perhaps TRBD2 as D (6 bases). This CDR3 contains 18 residues. Trimming removed 0 bases from V and 3 bases from J, with 18 bases in between. Germline lookup yields CDR1 SGHVS and CDR2 FQNEAQ.

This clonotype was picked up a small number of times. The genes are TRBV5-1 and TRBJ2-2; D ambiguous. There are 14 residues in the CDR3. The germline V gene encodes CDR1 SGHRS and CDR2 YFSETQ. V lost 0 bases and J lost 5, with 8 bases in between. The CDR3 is CASSLEWGTGELFF. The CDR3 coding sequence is TGCGCCAGCAGCTTGGAATGGGGTACCGGGGAGCTGTTTTTT.

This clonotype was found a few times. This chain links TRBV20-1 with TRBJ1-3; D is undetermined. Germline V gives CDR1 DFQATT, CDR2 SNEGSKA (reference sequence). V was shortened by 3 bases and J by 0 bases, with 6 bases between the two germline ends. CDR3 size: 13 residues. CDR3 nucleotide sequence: TGCAGTGCTAGTCCATTCTCTGGAAACACCATATATTTT. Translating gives CSASPFSGNTIYF.

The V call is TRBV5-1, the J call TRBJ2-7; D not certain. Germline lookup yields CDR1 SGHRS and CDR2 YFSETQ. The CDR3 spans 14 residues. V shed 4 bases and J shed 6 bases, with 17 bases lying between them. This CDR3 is CASSIRASAGEQYF. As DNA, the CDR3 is TGCGCCAGCAGCATCCGGGCCTCGGCAGGCGAGCAGTACTTC.

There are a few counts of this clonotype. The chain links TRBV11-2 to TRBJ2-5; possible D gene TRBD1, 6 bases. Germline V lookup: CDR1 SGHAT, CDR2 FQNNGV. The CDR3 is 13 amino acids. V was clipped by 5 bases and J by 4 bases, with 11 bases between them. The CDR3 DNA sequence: TGTGCCAGCAGCCAGGGGTTTGGAGAGACCCAGTACTTC. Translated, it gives CASSQGFGETQYF. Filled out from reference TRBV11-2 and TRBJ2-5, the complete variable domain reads EAGVAQSPRYKIIEKRQSVAFWCNPISGHATLYWYQQILGQGPKLLIQFQNNGVVDDSQLPKDRFSAERLKGVDSTLKIQPAKLEDSAVYLCASSQGFGETQYFGPGTRLLVL.

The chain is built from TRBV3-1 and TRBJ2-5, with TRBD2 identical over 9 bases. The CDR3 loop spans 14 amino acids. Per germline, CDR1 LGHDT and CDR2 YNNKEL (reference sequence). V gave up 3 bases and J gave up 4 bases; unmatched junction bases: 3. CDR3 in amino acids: CASSQRGGRETQYF. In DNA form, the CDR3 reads TGTGCCAGCAGCCAGCGGGGGGGGAGAGAGACCCAGTACTTC.

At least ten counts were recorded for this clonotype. Written as DNA, the CDR3 is TGTGCCAGCAGTTCCCAGACCGGGGAGCTGTTTTTT. Protein: CASSSQTGELFF. The chain links TRBV27 to TRBJ2-2; D is unresolved. This CDR3 is 12 amino acids long. Germline V gene data show CDR1 as MNHEY and CDR2 as SMNVEV (reference sequence). Trimming took off 4 bases at V and 5 bases at J, with 5 bases between the two ends.

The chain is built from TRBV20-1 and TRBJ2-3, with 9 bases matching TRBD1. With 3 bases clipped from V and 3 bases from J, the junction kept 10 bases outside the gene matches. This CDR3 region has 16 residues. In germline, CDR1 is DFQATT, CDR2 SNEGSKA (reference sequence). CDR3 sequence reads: CSASTVTGGVTDTQYF. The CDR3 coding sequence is TGCAGTGCTAGCACCGTTACAGGGGGCGTAACAGATACGCAGTATTTT.

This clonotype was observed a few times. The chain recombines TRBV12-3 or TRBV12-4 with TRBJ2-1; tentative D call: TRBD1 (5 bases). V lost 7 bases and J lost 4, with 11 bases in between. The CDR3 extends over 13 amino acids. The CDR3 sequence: CASTPDNYNEQFF. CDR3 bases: TGTGCCAGCACCCCGGACAATTACAATGAGCAGTTCTTC.

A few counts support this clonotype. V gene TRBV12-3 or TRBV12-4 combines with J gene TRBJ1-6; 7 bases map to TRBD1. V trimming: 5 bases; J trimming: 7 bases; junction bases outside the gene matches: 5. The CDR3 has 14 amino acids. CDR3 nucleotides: TGTGCCAGCAGTCCCAACAGGGGAAATTCACCCCTCCACTTT. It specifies CASSPNRGNSPLHF.

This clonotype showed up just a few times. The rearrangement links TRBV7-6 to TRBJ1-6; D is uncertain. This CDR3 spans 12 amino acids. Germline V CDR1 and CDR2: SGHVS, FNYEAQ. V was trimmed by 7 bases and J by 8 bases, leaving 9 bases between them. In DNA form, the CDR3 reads TGTGCCAGCACCTCGGGCGATTCACCCCTCCACTTT. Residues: CASTSGDSPLHF.